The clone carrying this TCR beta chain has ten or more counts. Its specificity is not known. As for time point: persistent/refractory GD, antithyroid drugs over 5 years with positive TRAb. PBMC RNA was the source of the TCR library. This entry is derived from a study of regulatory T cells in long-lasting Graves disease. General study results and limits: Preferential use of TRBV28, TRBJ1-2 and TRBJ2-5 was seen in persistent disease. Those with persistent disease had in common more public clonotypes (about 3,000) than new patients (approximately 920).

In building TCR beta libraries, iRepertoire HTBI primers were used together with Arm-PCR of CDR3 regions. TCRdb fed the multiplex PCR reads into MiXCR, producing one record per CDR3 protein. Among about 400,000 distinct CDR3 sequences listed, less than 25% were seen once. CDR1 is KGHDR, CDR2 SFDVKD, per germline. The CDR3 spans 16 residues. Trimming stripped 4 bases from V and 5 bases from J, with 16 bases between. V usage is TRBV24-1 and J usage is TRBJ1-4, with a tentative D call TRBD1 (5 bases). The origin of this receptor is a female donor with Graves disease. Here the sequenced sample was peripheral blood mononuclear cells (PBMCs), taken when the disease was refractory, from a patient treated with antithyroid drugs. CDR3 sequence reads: CATSDATGTENEKLFF. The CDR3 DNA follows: TGTGCCACCAGTGACGCGACCGGGACGGAGAATGAAAAACTGTTTTTT.